This T cell receptor beta chain was recorded in a study of cytomegalovirus exposure and HLA in healthy donors. General study points: As confirmed in vitro, three CMV-associated chains were specific for CMV antigens. Overall, approximately 150 TCR beta chains were annotated as cytomegalovirus-associated. Per published reports, the classifier diagnosed cytomegalovirus status with high specificity and sensitivity.

CDR1 and CDR2 (germline): SNHLY, FYNNEI. V was pared by 7 bases and J by 15 bases, with 16 bases between. The CDR3 is 11 amino acids. On this clone itself: Its specificity is not known.

Assay used: immunoSEQ multiplex PCR; TCRdb lists only in-frame clones, some missing. Of 73,000 or so clones listed, about 94% are singletons. Sequencing was carried out using PBMCs. The V and J genes are TRBV2 and TRBJ2-1; a weak D match, TRBD2 (6 bases). This sequence originates from a woman younger than 35 in good health and CMV-seropositive. The CDR3 nucleotides are TGTGCCAGCATGAGGGCCGGGGGAAGGTTCTTC. Its protein is CASMRAGGRFF. Drawing the rest from reference TRBV2 and TRBJ2-1, the complete variable domain is EPEVTQTPSHQVTQMGQEVILRCVPISNHLYFYWYRQILGQKVEFLVSFYNNEISEKSEIFDDQFSVERPDGSNFTLKIRSTKLEDSAMYFCASMRAGGRFFGPGTRLTVL.